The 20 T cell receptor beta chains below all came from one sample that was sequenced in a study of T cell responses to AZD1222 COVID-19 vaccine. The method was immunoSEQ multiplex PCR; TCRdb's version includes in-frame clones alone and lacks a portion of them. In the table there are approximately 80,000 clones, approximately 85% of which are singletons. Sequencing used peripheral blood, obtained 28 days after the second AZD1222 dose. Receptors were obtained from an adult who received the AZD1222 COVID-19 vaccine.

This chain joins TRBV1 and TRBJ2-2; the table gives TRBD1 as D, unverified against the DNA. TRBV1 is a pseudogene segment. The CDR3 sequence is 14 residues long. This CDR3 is CTSSQHKLAGELFF. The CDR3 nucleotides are TGCACCAGCAGCCAGCACAAGTTGGCTGGGGAGCTGTTTTTT.

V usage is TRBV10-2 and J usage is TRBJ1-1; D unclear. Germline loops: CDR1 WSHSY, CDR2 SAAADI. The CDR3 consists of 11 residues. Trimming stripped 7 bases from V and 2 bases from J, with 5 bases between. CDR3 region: CASKDNTEAFF. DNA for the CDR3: TGCGCCAGCAAAGACAACACTGAAGCTTTCTTT.

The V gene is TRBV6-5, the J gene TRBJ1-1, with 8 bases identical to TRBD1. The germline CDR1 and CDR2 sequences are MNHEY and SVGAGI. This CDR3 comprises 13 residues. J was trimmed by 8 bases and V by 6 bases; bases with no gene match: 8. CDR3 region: CASRGQGGYEAFF. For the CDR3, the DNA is TGTGCCAGCAGAGGACAGGGAGGATACGAAGCTTTCTTT.

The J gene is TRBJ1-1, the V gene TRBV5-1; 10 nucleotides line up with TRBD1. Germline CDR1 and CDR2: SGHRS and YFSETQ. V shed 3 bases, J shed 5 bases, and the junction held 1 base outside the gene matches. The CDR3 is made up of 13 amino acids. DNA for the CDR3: TGCGCCAGCAGCTCGGACAGGGGGACTGAAGCTTTCTTT. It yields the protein CASSSDRGTEAFF.

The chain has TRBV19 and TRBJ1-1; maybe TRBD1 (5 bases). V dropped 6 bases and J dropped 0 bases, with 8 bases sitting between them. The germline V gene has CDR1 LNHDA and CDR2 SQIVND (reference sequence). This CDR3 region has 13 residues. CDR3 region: CASRGPMNTEAFF. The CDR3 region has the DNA TGTGCCAGTAGGGGGCCAATGAACACTGAAGCTTTCTTT.

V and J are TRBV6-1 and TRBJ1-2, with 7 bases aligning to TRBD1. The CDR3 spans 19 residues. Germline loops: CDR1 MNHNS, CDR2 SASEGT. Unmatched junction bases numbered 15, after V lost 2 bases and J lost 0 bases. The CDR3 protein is CASSEQNKRGRTANYGYTF. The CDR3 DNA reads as TGTGCCAGCAGTGAACAAAATAAAAGGGGGCGGACCGCTAACTATGGCTACACCTTC.

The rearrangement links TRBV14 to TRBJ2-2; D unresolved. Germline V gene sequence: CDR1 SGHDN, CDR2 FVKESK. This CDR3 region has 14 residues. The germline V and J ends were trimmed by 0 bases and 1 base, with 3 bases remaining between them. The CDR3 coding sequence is TGTGCCAGCAGCCAAGAAGTGAACACCGGGGAGCTGTTTTTT. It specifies CASSQEVNTGELFF.

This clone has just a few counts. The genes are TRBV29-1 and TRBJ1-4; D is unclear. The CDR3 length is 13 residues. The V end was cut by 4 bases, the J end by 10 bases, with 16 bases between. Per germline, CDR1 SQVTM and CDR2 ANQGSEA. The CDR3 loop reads CSVGEAAEGKLFF. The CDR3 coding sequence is TGCAGCGTTGGAGAGGCGGCAGAGGGAAAACTGTTTTTT.

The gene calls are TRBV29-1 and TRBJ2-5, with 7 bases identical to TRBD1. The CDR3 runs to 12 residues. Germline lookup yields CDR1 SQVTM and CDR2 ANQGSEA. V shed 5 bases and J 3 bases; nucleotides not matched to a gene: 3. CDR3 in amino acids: CSVPDREETQYF. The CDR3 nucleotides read TGCAGCGTTCCCGACAGGGAAGAGACCCAGTACTTC.

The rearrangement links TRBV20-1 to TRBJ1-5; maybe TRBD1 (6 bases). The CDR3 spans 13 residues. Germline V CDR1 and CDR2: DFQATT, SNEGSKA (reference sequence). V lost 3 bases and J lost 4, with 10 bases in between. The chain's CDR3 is CSASLDSNQPQHF. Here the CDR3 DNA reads TGCAGTGCTAGTTTGGACAGTAATCAGCCCCAGCATTTT.

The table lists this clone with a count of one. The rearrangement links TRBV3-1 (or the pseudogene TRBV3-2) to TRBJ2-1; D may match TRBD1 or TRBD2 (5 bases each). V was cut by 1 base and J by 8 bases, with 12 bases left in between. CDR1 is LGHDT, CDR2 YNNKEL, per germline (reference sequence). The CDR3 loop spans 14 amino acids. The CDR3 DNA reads TGTGCCAGCAGCCAAGGCCTCGGGGCCTATGAGCAGTTCTTC. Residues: CASSQGLGAYEQFF.

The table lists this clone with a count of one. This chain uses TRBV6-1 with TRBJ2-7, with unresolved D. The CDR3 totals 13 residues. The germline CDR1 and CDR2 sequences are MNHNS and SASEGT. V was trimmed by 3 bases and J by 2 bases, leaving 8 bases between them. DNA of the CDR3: TGTGCCAGCAGTGATGTAGGGACCTACGAGCAGTACTTC. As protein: CASSDVGTYEQYF.

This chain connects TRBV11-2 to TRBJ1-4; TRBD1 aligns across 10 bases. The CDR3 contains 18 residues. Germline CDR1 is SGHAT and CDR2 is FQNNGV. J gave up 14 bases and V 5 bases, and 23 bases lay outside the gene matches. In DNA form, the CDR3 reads TGTGCCAGCAGCCCCATCCGGGACAGGGGCCTTTTCGGGCGGGGGCTGTTTTTT. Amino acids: CASSPIRDRGLFGRGLFF.

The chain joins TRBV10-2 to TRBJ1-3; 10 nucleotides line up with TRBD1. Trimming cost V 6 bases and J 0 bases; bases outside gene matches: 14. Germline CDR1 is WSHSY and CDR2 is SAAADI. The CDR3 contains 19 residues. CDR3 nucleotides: TGCGCCAGCAGCACCTTCGACCCAGGGACAGGGGCCTCTGGAAACACCATATATTTT. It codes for CASSTFDPGTGASGNTIYF.

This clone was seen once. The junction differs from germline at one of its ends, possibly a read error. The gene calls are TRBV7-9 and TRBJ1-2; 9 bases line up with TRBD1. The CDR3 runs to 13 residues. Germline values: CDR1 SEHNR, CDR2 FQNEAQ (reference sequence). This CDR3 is CASSLWDREELAF. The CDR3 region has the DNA TGTGCCAGCAGCTTATGGGACAGGGAGGAACTAGCGTTC.

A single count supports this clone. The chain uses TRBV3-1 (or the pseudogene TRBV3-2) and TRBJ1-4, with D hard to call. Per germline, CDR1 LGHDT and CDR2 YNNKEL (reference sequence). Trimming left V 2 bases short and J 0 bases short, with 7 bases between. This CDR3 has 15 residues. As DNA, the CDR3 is TGTGCCAGCAGCCAAAGACAAGCAACTAATGAAAAACTGTTTTTT. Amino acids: CASSQRQATNEKLFF.

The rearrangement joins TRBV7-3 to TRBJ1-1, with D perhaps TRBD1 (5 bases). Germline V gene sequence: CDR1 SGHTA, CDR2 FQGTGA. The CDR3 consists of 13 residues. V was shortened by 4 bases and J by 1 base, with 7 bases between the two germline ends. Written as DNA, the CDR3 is TGTGCCAGCAGCTCAGGGAGGAACACTGAAGCTTTCTTT. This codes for CASSSGRNTEAFF.

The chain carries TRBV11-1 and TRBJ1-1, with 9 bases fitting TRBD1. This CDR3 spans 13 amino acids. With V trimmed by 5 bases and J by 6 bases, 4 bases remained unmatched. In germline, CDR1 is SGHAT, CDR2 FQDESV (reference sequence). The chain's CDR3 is CASSGQGIAEAFF. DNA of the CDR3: TGTGCCAGCAGCGGACAGGGGATCGCTGAAGCTTTCTTT.

CDR3 sequence (DNA): TGTGCCAGCAGCCCGGCCGGGCAGGCGACTGGAAACACCATATATTTT. Residues: CASSPAGQATGNTIYF. The chain uses TRBV7-9 and TRBJ1-3; no reliable D call. V lost 5 bases, J lost 2 bases, and 16 bases lay in between. The CDR3 has 16 amino acids. Germline CDR1 and CDR2: SEHNR and FQNEAQ (reference sequence).

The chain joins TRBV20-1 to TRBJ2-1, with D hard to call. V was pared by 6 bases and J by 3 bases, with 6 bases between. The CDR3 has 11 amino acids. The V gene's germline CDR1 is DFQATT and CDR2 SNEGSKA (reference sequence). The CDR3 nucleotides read TGCAGTGCCAGGCGCTACAATGAGCAGTTCTTC. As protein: CSARRYNEQFF.